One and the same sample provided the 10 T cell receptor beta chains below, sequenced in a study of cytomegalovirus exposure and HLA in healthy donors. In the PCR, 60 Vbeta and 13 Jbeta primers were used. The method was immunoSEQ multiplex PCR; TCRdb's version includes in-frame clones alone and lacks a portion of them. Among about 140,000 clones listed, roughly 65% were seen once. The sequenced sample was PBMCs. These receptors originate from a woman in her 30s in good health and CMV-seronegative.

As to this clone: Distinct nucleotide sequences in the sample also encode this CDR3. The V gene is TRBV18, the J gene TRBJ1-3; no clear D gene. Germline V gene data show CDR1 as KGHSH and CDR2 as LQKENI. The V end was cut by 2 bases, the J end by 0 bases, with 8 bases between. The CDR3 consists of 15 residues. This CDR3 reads CASSPGTNSGNTIYF. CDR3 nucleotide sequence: TGTGCCAGCTCACCAGGCACTAACTCTGGAAACACCATATATTTT. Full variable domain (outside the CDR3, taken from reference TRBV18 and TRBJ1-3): NAGVMQNPRHLVRRRGQEARLRCSPMKGHSHVYWYRQLPEEGLKFMVYLQKENIIDESGMPKERFSAEFPKEGPSILRIQQVVRGDSAAYFCASSPGTNSGNTIYFGEGSWLTVV.

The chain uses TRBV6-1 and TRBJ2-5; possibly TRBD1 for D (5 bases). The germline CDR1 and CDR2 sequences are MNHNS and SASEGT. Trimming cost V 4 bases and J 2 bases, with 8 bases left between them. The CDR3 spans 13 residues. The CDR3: CASSGYRQETQYF. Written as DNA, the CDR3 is TGTGCCAGCAGTGGTTACAGGCAAGAGACCCAGTACTTC.

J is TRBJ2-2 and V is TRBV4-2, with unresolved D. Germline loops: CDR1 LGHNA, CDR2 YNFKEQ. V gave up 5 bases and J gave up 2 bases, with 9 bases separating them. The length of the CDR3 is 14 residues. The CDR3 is CASSFGGNTGELFF. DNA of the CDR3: TGTGCCAGCAGCTTTGGCGGAAACACCGGGGAGCTGTTTTTT.

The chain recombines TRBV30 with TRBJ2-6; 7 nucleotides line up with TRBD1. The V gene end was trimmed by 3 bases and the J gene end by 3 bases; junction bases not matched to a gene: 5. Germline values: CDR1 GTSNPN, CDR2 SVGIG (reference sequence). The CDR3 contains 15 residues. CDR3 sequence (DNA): TGTGCCTGGAGGGTAACAGGGGTTGGGGCCAACGTCCTGACTTTC. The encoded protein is CAWRVTGVGANVLTF.

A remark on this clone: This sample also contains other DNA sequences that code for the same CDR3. CDR3 sequence reads: CASSVGGRTDTQYF. The CDR3 DNA reads TGTGCCAGCAGCGTAGGGGGGCGCACAGATACGCAGTATTTT. The chain links TRBV9 to TRBJ2-3, with D possibly being TRBD1 (6 bases). CDR1 and CDR2 (germline): SGDLS, YYNGEE. With 0 bases removed from V and 1 base from J, the gap between germline ends came to 6 bases. This CDR3 is 14 amino acids long.

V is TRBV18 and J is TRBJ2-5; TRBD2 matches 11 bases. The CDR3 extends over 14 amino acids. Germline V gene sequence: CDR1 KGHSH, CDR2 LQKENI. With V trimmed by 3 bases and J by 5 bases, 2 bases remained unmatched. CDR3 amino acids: CASSPTSGAETQYF. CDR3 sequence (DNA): TGTGCCAGCTCACCGACTAGCGGGGCGGAGACCCAGTACTTC.

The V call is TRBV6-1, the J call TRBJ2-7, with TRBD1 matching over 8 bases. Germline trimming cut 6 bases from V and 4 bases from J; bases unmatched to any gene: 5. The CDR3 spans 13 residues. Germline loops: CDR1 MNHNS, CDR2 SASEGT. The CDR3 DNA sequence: TGTGCCAGCAGCGGGACAGGCCAATACGAGCAGTACTTC. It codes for CASSGTGQYEQYF.

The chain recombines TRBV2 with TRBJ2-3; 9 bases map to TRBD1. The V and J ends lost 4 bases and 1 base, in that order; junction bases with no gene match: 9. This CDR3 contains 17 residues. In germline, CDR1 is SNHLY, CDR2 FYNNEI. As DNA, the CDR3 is TGTGCCAGCAGTGTTCCGACGGGACAGGGCGGCACAGATACGCAGTATTTT. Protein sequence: CASSVPTGQGGTDTQYF.

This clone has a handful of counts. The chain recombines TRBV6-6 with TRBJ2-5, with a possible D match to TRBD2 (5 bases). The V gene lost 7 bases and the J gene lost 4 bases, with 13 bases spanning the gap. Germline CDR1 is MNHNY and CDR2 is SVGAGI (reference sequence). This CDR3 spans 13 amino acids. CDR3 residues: CASNILVRETQYF. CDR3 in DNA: TGTGCCAGCAATATACTAGTCAGAGAGACCCAGTACTTC.

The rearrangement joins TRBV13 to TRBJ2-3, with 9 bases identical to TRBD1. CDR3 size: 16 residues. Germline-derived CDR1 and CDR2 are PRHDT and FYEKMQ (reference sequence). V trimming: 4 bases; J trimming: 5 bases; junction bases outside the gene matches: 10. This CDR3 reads CASSWTGTGYGDTQYF. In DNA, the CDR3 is TGTGCCAGCAGCTGGACCGGGACAGGGTATGGAGATACGCAGTATTTT.